The 17 T cell receptor beta chains below were found in one sample sequenced in a study of blood T cell repertoires in COVID-19. Using immunoSEQ multiplex PCR, the repertoire was profiled, and TCRdb retains in-frame clones only, with some absent. The sample lists 150,000 to 200,000 clones; around 86% were seen once. Sequencing input: peripheral blood. Receptors were obtained from a man between 18 and 29 years old with acute or convalescent COVID-19.

The V and J genes are TRBV28 and TRBJ1-2; tentative D call: TRBD1 (6 bases). In germline, CDR1 is MDHEN, CDR2 SYDVKM. The CDR3 runs 14 residues. The germline V and J ends were trimmed by 8 bases and 0 bases, with 13 bases remaining between them. CDR3 nucleotides: TGTGCCAGCCGTACAGGGAATGCTAACTATGGCTACACCTTC. Translating gives CASRTGNANYGYTF.

The chain has TRBV7-9 and TRBJ2-3; no firm D call. The CDR3 sequence is 12 residues long. Trimming left V 2 bases short and J 2 bases short, with 2 bases between. The germline V gene has CDR1 SEHNR and CDR2 FQNEAQ (reference sequence). CDR3 DNA sequence: TGTGCCAGCAGCTTACACACAGATACGCAGTATTTT. This sequence encodes CASSLHTDTQYF.

The chain recombines TRBV2 with TRBJ2-7; TRBD2 is a possible D gene (5 bases). CDR1 and CDR2 (germline): SNHLY, FYNNEI. V dropped 2 bases and J dropped 4 bases, with 15 bases sitting between them. The CDR3 length is 15 residues. The CDR3 bases are TGTGCCAGCAGTGAAATCGAGGGTCTAGAGTACGAGCAGTACTTC. Its protein product is CASSEIEGLEYEQYF.

The rearrangement joins TRBV7-3 to TRBJ2-7; tentative D call: TRBD1 (6 bases). CDR3 length equals 13 residues. The V gene lost 0 bases and the J gene lost 3 bases, with 6 bases spanning the gap. The germline V gene has CDR1 SGHTA and CDR2 FQGTGA. In DNA, the CDR3 is TGTGCCAGCAGCTTAACAGGGGGCTACGAGCAGTACTTC. Protein sequence: CASSLTGGYEQYF.

The V and J genes are TRBV25-1 and TRBJ1-6, with 9 bases identical to TRBD1. CDR3 length equals 13 residues. The V gene end was trimmed by 4 bases and the J gene end by 9 bases; junction bases not matched to a gene: 1. Germline V gene lookup returns CDR1 MGHDK and CDR2 SYGVNS. The CDR3 loop reads CASSGGQGSPLHF. CDR3 nucleotide sequence: TGTGCCAGCAGTGGGGGACAGGGTTCACCCCTCCACTTT. Full variable domain (remainder filled in from reference TRBV25-1 and TRBJ1-6): EADIYQTPRYLVIGTGKKITLECSQTMGHDKMYWYQQDPGMELHLIHYSYGVNSTEKGDLSSESTVSRIRTEHFPLTLESARPSHTSQYLCASSGGQGSPLHFGNGTRLTVT.

The chain uses TRBV19 and TRBJ2-1, with D perhaps TRBD2 (7 bases). The V and J ends lost 2 bases and 8 bases respectively, with 16 bases between them. Per the germline V gene, CDR1 is LNHDA and CDR2 is SQIVND (reference sequence). CDR3 length equals 15 residues. The CDR3 here is CASSISGGLVDEQFF. The DNA of the CDR3 is TGTGCCAGTAGTATATCCGGGGGGCTCGTTGATGAGCAGTTCTTC.

The sample holds one count of this clone. V usage is TRBV27 and J usage is TRBJ2-3; 10 bases agree with TRBD2. This CDR3 is built from 17 residues. Unmatched junction bases numbered 10, after V lost 3 bases and J lost 4 bases. Germline V gene lookup returns CDR1 MNHEY and CDR2 SMNVEV (reference sequence). The CDR3 nucleotides are TGTGCCAGCAGTTTTGGAGCGGGGGGGCCTTGGTCAGATACGCAGTATTTT. Protein sequence: CASSFGAGGPWSDTQYF.

This chain uses TRBV11-2 with TRBJ2-7; maybe TRBD2 (6 bases). Between the trimmed V and J ends, which lost 2 bases and 1 base, there was a span of 15 bases. Germline V CDR1 and CDR2: SGHAT, FQNNGV. The CDR3 sequence is 16 residues long. In DNA form, the CDR3 reads TGTGCCAGCAGCTTACTGGCGGGAATCGTGTCCTACGAGCAGTACTTC. Protein product: CASSLLAGIVSYEQYF.

V is TRBV2 and J is TRBJ2-2, with D hard to call. This CDR3 has 13 residues. Deletions cut 6 bases from V and 5 bases from J, with 10 bases between. Germline assignment: CDR1 SNHLY and CDR2 FYNNEI. CDR3 in amino acids: CASRNQVTGELFF. The CDR3 region has the DNA TGTGCCAGCAGAAACCAGGTTACCGGGGAGCTGTTTTTT.

The V and J genes are TRBV7-6 and TRBJ2-5, with TRBD1 identical over 10 bases. The CDR3 runs 16 residues. CDR1 is SGHVS and CDR2 is FNYEAQ in the germline V gene. V dropped 2 bases and J dropped 2; count of bases not matched to a gene: 5. DNA of the CDR3: TGTGCCAGCAGCTTAATAGGACAGGGGGTACAAGAGACCCAGTACTTC. Translation: CASSLIGQGVQETQYF. The full variable domain, rest sourced from reference TRBV7-6 and TRBJ2-5, is GAGVSQSPRYKVTKRGQDVALRCDPISGHVSLYWYRQALGQGPEFLTYFNYEAQQDKSGLPNDRFSAERPEGSISTLTIQRTEQRDSAMYRCASSLIGQGVQETQYFGPGTRLLVL.

Worth noting for this clone: At the DNA level, this CDR3 is encoded by other sequences in the same sample as well. In nucleotides, the CDR3 is TGCGCCAGCAGCTTGGCGGGCTCTGGAAACACCATATATTTT. Protein: CASSLAGSGNTIYF. The chain uses TRBV5-1 and TRBJ1-3; D is unresolved. Germline V CDR1 and CDR2: SGHRS, YFSETQ. Between the trimmed V and J ends, which lost 0 bases and 0 bases, there was a span of 4 bases. CDR3 length equals 14 residues. The variable domain in full, with the rest retrieved from reference TRBV5-1 and TRBJ1-3, is KAGVTQTPRYLIKTRGQQVTLSCSPISGHRSVSWYQQTPGQGLQFLFEYFSETQRNKGNFPGRFSGRQFSNSRSEMNVSTLELGDSALYLCASSLAGSGNTIYFGEGSWLTVV.

The chain has TRBV23-1 and TRBJ2-1; possibly TRBD1 for D (6 bases). TRBV23-1 is noted as an ORF with a role that remains uncertain. The CDR3 spans 13 residues. V was cut by 0 bases and J by 10 bases, with 10 bases left in between. The CDR3 reads CASSQSTGREQFF. The CDR3 nucleotides are TGCGCCAGCAGTCAATCTACAGGGCGGGAGCAGTTCTTC.

V and J are TRBV7-8 and TRBJ2-1, with TRBD1 as a possible D gene (7 bases). CDR3 length: 16 amino acids. Per the germline V gene, CDR1 is SGHVS and CDR2 is FQNEAQ. Trimming cost V 4 bases and J 3 bases, with 16 bases left between them. The CDR3 region is CASSYRGTDFYNEQFF. The CDR3 nucleotides are TGTGCCAGCAGCTACCGCGGGACAGACTTCTACAATGAGCAGTTCTTC.

The chain uses TRBV6-1 and TRBJ1-5, with a tentative D call TRBD1 (6 bases). The V end lost 2 bases, the J end lost 3 bases, and 14 bases lay between the germline ends. Germline V gene data show CDR1 as MNHNS and CDR2 as SASEGT. The length of the CDR3 is 16 residues. CDR3 amino acids: CASSENPWDNNQPQHF. CDR3 coding DNA: TGTGCCAGCAGTGAAAACCCGTGGGACAACAATCAGCCCCAGCATTTT.

The rearrangement uses TRBV7-9 and TRBJ2-7; weak D call: TRBD1 (5 bases). V lost 2 bases and J lost 0, with 11 bases in between. Germline V gene lookup returns CDR1 SEHNR and CDR2 FQNEAQ (reference sequence). CDR3 length equals 15 residues. The CDR3: CASSLQQENSYEQYF. The CDR3 DNA reads as TGTGCCAGCAGCTTACAACAGGAAAACTCCTACGAGCAGTACTTC. The full variable domain, with the rest looked up from reference TRBV7-9 and TRBJ2-7, is DTGVSQNPRHKITKRGQNVTFRCDPISEHNRLYWYRQTLGQGPEFLTYFQNEAQLEKSRLLSDRFSAERPKGSFSTLEIQRTEQGDSAMYLCASSLQQENSYEQYFGPGTRLTVT.

The V call is TRBV2, the J call TRBJ1-6; D perhaps matches TRBD1 (6 bases). The CDR3 covers 15 residues. Germline CDR1 reads SNHLY; CDR2 reads FYNNEI. V lost 6 bases, J lost 2 bases, and 11 bases lay in between. The CDR3 DNA follows: TGTGCCAGCAGACCCACAGGGACCTATAATTCACCCCTCCACTTT. It yields the protein CASRPTGTYNSPLHF.

The rearrangement joins TRBV6-5 to TRBJ1-3; 8 nucleotides align to TRBD1. The CDR3 length is 14 residues. The V gene end was trimmed by 7 bases and the J gene end by 4 bases; junction bases not matched to a gene: 6. CDR1 MNHEY and CDR2 SVGAGI come from the germline V gene. CDR3 DNA sequence: TGTGCCAGCAAGCCAGGGGGCCAGGGAAACACCATATATTTT. This translates into CASKPGGQGNTIYF.